This TCR beta chain was documented in a study of T-cell reconstitution after alpha-beta-depleted transplantation in children. Points from the study as a whole: Fresh T-cell production supplied most of the T-cell counts and diversity seen one year after transplant. Approximately two months post-transplant, alpha-beta T cells reportedly originated from several hundred expanded graft clones.

CDR3 length: 14 residues. CDR1 SGHKS and CDR2 YYEKEE come from the germline V gene (reference sequence). Trimming removed 1 base from V and 3 bases from J, with 11 bases in between. Preparation of the TCRbeta library used unique molecular identifiers. TCRdb used MiXCR to reprocess the PCR reads, holding one entry per CDR3 protein. The table has fewer than 400,000 distinct CDR3 sequences, approximately 23% seen once. For this clonotype: Its antigen remains unidentified.

The source is a male patient between 5 and 17 years old who had a stem cell transplant for acute lymphoblastic leukemia, so the T cells may come from the graft donor. V and J are TRBV5-5 and TRBJ2-7; D is undetermined. The material was PBMCs, mostly from graft donor cells, obtained 180 days after TCRalphabeta/CD19-depleted stem cell transplant. The CDR3 region has the DNA TGTGCCAGCAGCTTGTCGAGATTATACTACGAGCAGTACTTC. Protein: CASSLSRLYYEQYF. Combining the CDR3 with reference TRBV5-5 and TRBJ2-7 gives the whole variable domain DAGVTQSPTHLIKTRGQQVTLRCSPISGHKSVSWYQQVLGQGPQFIFQYYEKEERGRGNFPDRFSARQFPNYSSELNVNALLLGDSALYLCASSLSRLYYEQYFGPGTRLTVT.